These 9 T cell receptor beta chains came from one sample sequenced in a study of cytotoxic CD8 clonotypes in ibrutinib-treated CLL. The repertoire was sequenced with immunoSEQ multiplex PCR; TCRdb's copy has only in-frame clones and lacks some. The sample has around 330,000 clones; roughly 67% are singletons. The starting material was PBMCs, obtained after 36 months of ibrutinib treatment. The source is a human donor with chronic lymphocytic leukemia.

The chain joins TRBV5-1 to TRBJ1-1; D not certain. V was pared by 2 bases and J by 5 bases, with 10 bases between. The CDR3 contains 13 residues. Looked up from germline, CDR1 is SGHRS and CDR2 is YFSETQ. The CDR3 sequence is CASSLMTATEAFF. CDR3 nucleotide sequence: TGCGCCAGCAGCTTAATGACGGCTACTGAAGCTTTCTTT.

The chain couples TRBV4-1 to TRBJ2-5; TRBD1 aligns across 9 bases. CDR1 is MGHRA, CDR2 YSYEKL, per germline. With V trimmed by 1 base and J by 4 bases, 7 bases remained unmatched. The CDR3 runs to 16 residues. The CDR3 reads CASSQGTGVVRETQYF. Here the CDR3 DNA reads TGCGCCAGCAGCCAAGGGACAGGGGTAGTACGAGAGACCCAGTACTTC.

The CDR3 spells CASSLGASGTSSYEQYF. DNA for the CDR3: TGCGCCAGCAGCTTGGGTGCTAGCGGGACGAGCTCCTACGAGCAGTACTTC. This sequence joins TRBV5-1 and TRBJ2-7, with 9 bases aligning to TRBD2. The V gene end was trimmed by 0 bases and the J gene end by 0 bases; junction bases not matched to a gene: 7. CDR3 length equals 17 residues. The germline gives CDR1 SGHRS, CDR2 YFSETQ.

This clone was observed once. Here the CDR3 reads CASGADRGETQYF. The DNA of the CDR3 is TGTGCTAGTGGGGCGGACAGGGGAGAGACCCAGTACTTC. The rearrangement links TRBV12-5 to TRBJ2-5, with 9 positions matching TRBD1. CDR1 and CDR2 from the germline V gene are LGHNT and FRNRAP. The CDR3 length is 13 residues. J lost 4 bases, V lost 6 bases, and 3 bases had no gene match.

The chain is built from TRBV5-1 and TRBJ2-2; TRBD2 might be the D (6 bases). Per the germline V gene, CDR1 is SGHRS and CDR2 is YFSETQ. The ends were cut back, 2 bases at V and 5 bases at J, with 16 bases in the middle. The CDR3 runs 16 residues. The CDR3 DNA follows: TGCGCCAGCAGCTTCGGGACTCTCCCGGGGACCGGGGAGCTGTTTTTT. Translation gives CASSFGTLPGTGELFF.

This clone was detected only a few times. J is TRBJ1-1 and V is TRBV5-4, with no clear D. V was pared by 4 bases and J by 8 bases, with 15 bases between. CDR1 is SGHNT, CDR2 YYREEE, per germline (reference sequence). CDR3 length: 13 amino acids. The CDR3 protein is CASSPSKNPEAFF. The CDR3 nucleotides are TGTGCCAGCAGCCCGTCTAAGAATCCGGAAGCTTTCTTT. The full variable domain, completed using reference TRBV5-4 and TRBJ1-1, is ETGVTQSPTHLIKTRGQQVTLRCSSQSGHNTVSWYQQALGQGPQFIFQYYREEENGRGNFPPRFSGLQFPNYSSELNVNALELDDSALYLCASSPSKNPEAFFGQGTRLTVV.

The gene calls are TRBV10-1 and TRBJ2-7, with TRBD1 as a possible D gene (6 bases). The CDR3 is 13 amino acids. Germline V gene data show CDR1 as WNHNN and CDR2 as SYGVQD (reference sequence). Trimming took 4 bases from V and 3 from J, leaving 10 bases between them. The CDR3 sequence: CASSAQGRYEQYF. In DNA, the CDR3 is TGCGCCAGCAGTGCACAGGGTCGCTACGAGCAGTACTTC.

Here the CDR3 DNA reads TGCAGCGTTGAACCCAGAATCTATAACTATGGCTACACCTTC. Translation: CSVEPRIYNYGYTF. V and J are TRBV29-1 and TRBJ1-2; D unresolved. The CDR3 extends over 14 amino acids. Looked up from germline, CDR1 is SQVTM and CDR2 is ANQGSEA. V gave up 2 bases and J gave up 1 base, with 11 bases separating them.

For the CDR3, the DNA is TGTGCCAGCAGTTTAGCGGACGGCCGGTTAGGCTACACCTTC. Its protein is CASSLADGRLGYTF. The chain couples TRBV28 to TRBJ1-2; no clear D gene. V was cut by 2 bases and J by 8 bases, with 15 bases left in between. Germline V gives CDR1 MDHEN, CDR2 SYDVKM. The CDR3 is 14 amino acids.